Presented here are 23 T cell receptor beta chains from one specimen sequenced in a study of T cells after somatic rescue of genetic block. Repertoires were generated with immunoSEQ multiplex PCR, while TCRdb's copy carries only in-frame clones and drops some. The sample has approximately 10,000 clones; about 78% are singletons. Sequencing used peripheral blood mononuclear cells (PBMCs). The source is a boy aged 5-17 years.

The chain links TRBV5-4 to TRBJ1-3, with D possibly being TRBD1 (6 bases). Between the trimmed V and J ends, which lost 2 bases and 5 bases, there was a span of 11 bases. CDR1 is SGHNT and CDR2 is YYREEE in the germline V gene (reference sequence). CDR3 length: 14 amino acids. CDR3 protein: CASSLSGARNTIYF. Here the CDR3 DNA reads TGTGCCAGCAGCTTATCGGGGGCAAGAAACACCATATATTTT.

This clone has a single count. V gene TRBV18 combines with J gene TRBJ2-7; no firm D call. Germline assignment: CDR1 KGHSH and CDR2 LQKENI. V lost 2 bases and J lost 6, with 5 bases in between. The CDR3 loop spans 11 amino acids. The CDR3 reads CASSPSLEQYF. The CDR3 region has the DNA TGTGCCAGCTCACCATCTCTCGAGCAGTACTTC.

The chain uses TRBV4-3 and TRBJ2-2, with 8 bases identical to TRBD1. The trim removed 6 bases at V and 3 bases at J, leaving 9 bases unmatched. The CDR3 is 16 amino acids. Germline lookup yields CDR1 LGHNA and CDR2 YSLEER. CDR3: CASSLTGTGHTGELFF. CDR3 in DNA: TGCGCCAGCAGTCTAACCGGGACAGGCCACACCGGGGAGCTGTTTTTT.

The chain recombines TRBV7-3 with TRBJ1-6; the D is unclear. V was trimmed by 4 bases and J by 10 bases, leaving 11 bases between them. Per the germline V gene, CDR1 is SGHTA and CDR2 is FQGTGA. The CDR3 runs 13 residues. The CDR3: CASSSGMGSPLHF. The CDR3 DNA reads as TGTGCCAGCAGCTCCGGAATGGGATCACCCCTCCACTTT.

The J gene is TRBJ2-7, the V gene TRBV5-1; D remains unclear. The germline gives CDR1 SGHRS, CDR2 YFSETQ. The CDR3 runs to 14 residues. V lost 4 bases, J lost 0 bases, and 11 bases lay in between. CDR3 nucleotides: TGCGCCAGCAGCCCCCGGGCCAGCTCCTACGAGCAGTACTTC. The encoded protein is CASSPRASSYEQYF.

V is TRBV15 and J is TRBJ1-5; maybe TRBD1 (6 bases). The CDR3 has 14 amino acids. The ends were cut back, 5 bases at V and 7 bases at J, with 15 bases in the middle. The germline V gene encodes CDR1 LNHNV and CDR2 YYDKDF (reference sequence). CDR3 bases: TGTGCCACCAGCCTTTCGATGGGGGCCCAGCCCCAGCATTTT. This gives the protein CATSLSMGAQPQHF. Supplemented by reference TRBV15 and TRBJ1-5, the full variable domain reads DAMVIQNPRYQVTQFGKPVTLSCSQTLNHNVMYWYQQKSSQAPKLLFHYYDKDFNNEADTPDNFQSRRPNTSFCFLDIRSPGLGDTAMYLCATSLSMGAQPQHFGDGTRLSIL.

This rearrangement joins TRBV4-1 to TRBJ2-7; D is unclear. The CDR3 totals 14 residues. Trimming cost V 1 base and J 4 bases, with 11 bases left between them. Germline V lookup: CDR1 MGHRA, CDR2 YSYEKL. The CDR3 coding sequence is TGCGCCAGCAGCCAAGCGCATTCTGTTTACGAGCAGTACTTC. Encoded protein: CASSQAHSVYEQYF.

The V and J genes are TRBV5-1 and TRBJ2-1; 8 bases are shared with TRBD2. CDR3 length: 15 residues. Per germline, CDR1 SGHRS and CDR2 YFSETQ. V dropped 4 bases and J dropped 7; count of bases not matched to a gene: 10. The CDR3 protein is CASSTLAGGGNEQFF. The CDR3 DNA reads TGCGCCAGCAGCACTCTAGCGGGTGGAGGGAATGAGCAGTTCTTC.

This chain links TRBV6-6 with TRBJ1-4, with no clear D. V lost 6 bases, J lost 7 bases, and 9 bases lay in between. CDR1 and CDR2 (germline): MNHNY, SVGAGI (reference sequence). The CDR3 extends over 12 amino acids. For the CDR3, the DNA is TGTGCCAGCAGGCCTGGGTCTGAAAAACTGTTTTTT. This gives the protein CASRPGSEKLFF.

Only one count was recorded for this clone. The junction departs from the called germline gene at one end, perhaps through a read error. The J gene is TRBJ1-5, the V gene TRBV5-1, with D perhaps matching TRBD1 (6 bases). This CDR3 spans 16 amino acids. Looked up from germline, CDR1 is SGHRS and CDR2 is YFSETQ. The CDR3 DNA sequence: TGCGTCAGCAGCTTGGGTCCTGGGGGCCAGAATCAGCCCCAGCATTTT. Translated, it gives CVSSLGPGGQNQPQHF. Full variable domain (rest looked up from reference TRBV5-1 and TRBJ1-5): KAGVTQTPRYLIKTRGQQVTLSCSPISGHRSVSWYQQTPGQGLQFLFEYFSETQRNKGNFPGRFSGRQFSNSRSEMNVSTLELGDSALYLCVSSLGPGGQNQPQHFGDGTRLSIL.

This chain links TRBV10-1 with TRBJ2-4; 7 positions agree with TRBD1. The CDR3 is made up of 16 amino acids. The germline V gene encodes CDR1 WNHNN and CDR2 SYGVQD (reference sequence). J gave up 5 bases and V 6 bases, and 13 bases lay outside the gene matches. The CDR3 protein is CASRSTGETTQNIQYF. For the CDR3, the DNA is TGCGCCAGCAGATCTACAGGGGAAACGACCCAAAACATTCAGTACTTC.

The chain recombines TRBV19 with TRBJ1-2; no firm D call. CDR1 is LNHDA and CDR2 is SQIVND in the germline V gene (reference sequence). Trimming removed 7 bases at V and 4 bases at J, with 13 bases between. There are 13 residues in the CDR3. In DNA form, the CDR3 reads TGTGCCAGTAAAATGAGGCACCTCTATGGCTACACCTTC. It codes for CASKMRHLYGYTF.

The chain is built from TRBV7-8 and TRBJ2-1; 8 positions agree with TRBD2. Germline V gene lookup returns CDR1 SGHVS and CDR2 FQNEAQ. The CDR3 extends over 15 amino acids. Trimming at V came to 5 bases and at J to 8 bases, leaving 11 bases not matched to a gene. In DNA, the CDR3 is TGTGCCAGCAGCCCCCGGGAGGGGGATAGGGATGAGCAGTTCTTC. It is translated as CASSPREGDRDEQFF.

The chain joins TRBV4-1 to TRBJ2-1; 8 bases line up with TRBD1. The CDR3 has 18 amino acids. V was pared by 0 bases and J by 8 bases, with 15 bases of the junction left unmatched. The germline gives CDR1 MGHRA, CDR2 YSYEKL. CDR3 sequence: CASSQDPQGAVRVDEQFF. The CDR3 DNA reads TGCGCCAGCAGCCAAGATCCCCAGGGGGCGGTGCGGGTCGATGAGCAGTTCTTC.

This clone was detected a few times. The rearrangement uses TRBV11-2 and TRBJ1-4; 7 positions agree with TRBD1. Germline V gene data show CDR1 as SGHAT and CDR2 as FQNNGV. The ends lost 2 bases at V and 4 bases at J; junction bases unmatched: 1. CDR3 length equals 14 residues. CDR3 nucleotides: TGTGCCAGCAGCTTAAGACAGGGTAATGAAAAACTGTTTTTT. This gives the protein CASSLRQGNEKLFF.

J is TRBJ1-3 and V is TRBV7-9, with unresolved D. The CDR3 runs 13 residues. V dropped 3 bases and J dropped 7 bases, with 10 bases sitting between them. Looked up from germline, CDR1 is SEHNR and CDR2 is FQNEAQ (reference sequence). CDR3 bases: TGTGCCAGCAGCTTGGGCCAGGACAACACCATATATTTT. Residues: CASSLGQDNTIYF.

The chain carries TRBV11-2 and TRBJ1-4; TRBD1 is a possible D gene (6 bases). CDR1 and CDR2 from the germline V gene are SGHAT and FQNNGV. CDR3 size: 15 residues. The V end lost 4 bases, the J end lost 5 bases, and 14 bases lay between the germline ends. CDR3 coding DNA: TGTGCCAGCAGCTCCCGGACAGCGGAGAATGAAAAACTGTTTTTT. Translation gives CASSSRTAENEKLFF.

CDR3 sequence (DNA): TGTGCCAGCAGTTCCCATCGAAGGGCGCTCCCGAATCAGCCCCAGCATTTT. This translates into CASSSHRRALPNQPQHF. The rearrangement joins TRBV28 to TRBJ1-5; no clear D. The CDR3 totals 17 residues. With 4 bases removed from V and 4 bases from J, the gap between germline ends came to 20 bases. Per germline, CDR1 MDHEN and CDR2 SYDVKM.

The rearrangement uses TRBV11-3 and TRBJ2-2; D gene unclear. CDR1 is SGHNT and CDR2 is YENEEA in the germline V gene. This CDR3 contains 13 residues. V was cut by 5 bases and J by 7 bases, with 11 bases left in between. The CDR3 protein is CASSKKRVGELFF. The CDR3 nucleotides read TGTGCCAGCAGCAAAAAACGGGTCGGGGAGCTGTTTTTT.

CDR3: CASSSTGTSGAGQFF. For the CDR3, the DNA is TGTGCCAGCAGCTCAACCGGGACTAGCGGGGCAGGGCAGTTCTTC. The chain carries TRBV5-4 and TRBJ2-1, with TRBD2 matching 13 bases. The CDR3 length is 15 residues. V was clipped by 3 bases and J by 12 bases; unmatched bases: 9. The germline V gene encodes CDR1 SGHNT and CDR2 YYREEE (reference sequence).

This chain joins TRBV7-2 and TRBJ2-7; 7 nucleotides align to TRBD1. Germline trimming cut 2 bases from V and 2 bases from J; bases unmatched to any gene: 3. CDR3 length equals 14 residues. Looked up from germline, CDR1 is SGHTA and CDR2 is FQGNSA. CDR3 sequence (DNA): TGTGCCAGCAGCTTACGGCAGGGGGCCTACGAGCAGTACTTC. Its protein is CASSLRQGAYEQYF.

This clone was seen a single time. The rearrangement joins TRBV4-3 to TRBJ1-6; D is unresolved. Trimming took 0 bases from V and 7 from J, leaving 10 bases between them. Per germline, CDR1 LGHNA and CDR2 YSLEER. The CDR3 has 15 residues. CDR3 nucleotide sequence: TGCGCCAGCAGCCAAGAGGCGGGGTACAATTCACCCCTCCACTTT. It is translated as CASSQEAGYNSPLHF.

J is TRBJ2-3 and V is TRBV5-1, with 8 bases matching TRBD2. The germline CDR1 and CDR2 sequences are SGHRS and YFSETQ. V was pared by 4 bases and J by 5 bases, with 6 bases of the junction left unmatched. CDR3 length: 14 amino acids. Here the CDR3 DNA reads TGCGCCAGCAGCCCACTCGGGGGGGAAGATACGCAGTATTTT. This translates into CASSPLGGEDTQYF.